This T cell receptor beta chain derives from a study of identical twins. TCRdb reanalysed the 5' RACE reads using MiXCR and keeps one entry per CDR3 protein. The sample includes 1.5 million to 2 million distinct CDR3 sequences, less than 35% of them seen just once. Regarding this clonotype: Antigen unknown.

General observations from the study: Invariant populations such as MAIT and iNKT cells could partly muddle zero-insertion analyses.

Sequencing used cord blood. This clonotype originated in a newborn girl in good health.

The CDR3 sequence: CASRPPAFRAALYEQYF. The CDR3 nucleotides read TGTGCCAGCAGGCCGCCAGCCTTTCGAGCGGCACTCTACGAGCAGTACTTC. V and J are TRBV28 and TRBJ2-7; D might be TRBD2 (5 bases). The germline V gene encodes CDR1 MDHEN and CDR2 SYDVKM. V shed 6 bases and J shed 3 bases, with 24 bases lying between them. This CDR3 spans 17 amino acids.